The 17 T cell receptor beta chains in this list originate from one sample, sequenced in a study of shared clonotypes between healthy human individuals. Assay used: immunoSEQ multiplex PCR; TCRdb lists only in-frame clones, some missing. The table lists 600,000 to 750,000 clones, approximately 75% of them singletons. The sequenced material came from memory CD4+ T cells sorted from blood. This sample's subset: CD45RA-negative fraction. The receptors shown here come from a woman aged 25 to 39 in good health.

The sample holds one count of this clone. V is TRBV11-2 and J is TRBJ2-1; 8 nucleotides agree with TRBD2. CDR1 and CDR2 from the germline V gene are SGHAT and FQNNGV. This CDR3 contains 15 residues. The V gene end was trimmed by 5 bases and the J gene end by 4 bases; junction bases not matched to a gene: 7. For the CDR3, the DNA is TGTGCCAGCAGCCTTGTAGCGGGATGGTACAATGAGCAGTTCTTC. Amino acid sequence: CASSLVAGWYNEQFF.

DNA for the CDR3: TGTGCCAGTAGTATCAGGGTCCTAGCGGGCGAGCAGTACTTC. It codes for CASSIRVLAGEQYF. V is TRBV19 and J is TRBJ2-7; 8 bases are shared with TRBD2. Germline-derived CDR1 and CDR2 are LNHDA and SQIVND (reference sequence). The CDR3 runs 14 residues. Trimming removed 3 bases from V and 6 bases from J; junction bases left unmatched: 7.

The rearrangement joins TRBV30 to TRBJ2-3, with a weak D call TRBD2 (6 bases). The CDR3 is 13 residues long. Between the trimmed V and J ends, which lost 0 bases and 3 bases, there was a span of 7 bases. CDR1 GTSNPN and CDR2 SVGIG come from the germline V gene (reference sequence). CDR3 in amino acids: CAWSVEGTDTQYF. CDR3 bases: TGTGCCTGGAGTGTGGAGGGAACAGATACGCAGTATTTT.

The V and J genes are TRBV5-4 and TRBJ2-7; a weak D match, TRBD1 (5 bases). The CDR3 has 14 amino acids. Germline V gives CDR1 SGHNT, CDR2 YYREEE (reference sequence). Trimming took 0 bases from V and 3 from J, leaving 10 bases between them. The CDR3 is CASSLVQANYEQYF. CDR3 nucleotides: TGTGCCAGCAGCTTGGTACAGGCGAACTACGAGCAGTACTTC.

The chain links TRBV6-5 to TRBJ2-5, with D uncertain. Germline CDR1 and CDR2: MNHEY and SVGAGI. There are 11 residues in the CDR3. V gave up 6 bases and J gave up 5 bases, with 7 bases separating them. CDR3 residues: CASRDVETQYF. The DNA for the CDR3 is TGTGCCAGCAGGGACGTGGAGACCCAGTACTTC.

The chain recombines TRBV19 with TRBJ2-2, with 7 bases lining up with TRBD2. Unmatched junction bases numbered 8, after V lost 7 bases and J lost 3 bases. The CDR3 is made up of 15 amino acids. Germline CDR1 reads LNHDA; CDR2 reads SQIVND (reference sequence). The CDR3 sequence is CASNPLGRYTGELFF. The CDR3 coding sequence is TGTGCCAGTAATCCCCTCGGGAGGTACACCGGGGAGCTGTTTTTT. Full variable domain (rest looked up from reference TRBV19 and TRBJ2-2): DGGITQSPKYLFRKEGQNVTLSCEQNLNHDAMYWYRQDPGQGLRLIYYSQIVNDFQKGDIAEGYSVSREKKESFPLTVTSAQKNPTAFYLCASNPLGRYTGELFFGEGSRLTVL.

The genes are TRBV6-1 and TRBJ1-2; D remains unclear. In germline, CDR1 is MNHNS, CDR2 SASEGT. Between the trimmed V and J ends, which lost 4 bases and 1 base, there was a span of 13 bases. This CDR3 is built from 15 residues. The CDR3 nucleotides are TGTGCCAGCAGTGTATATGCAGAGATTAACTATGGCTACACCTTC. Protein product: CASSVYAEINYGYTF.

The sample holds a few counts of this clone. The chain combines TRBV9 with TRBJ1-2; possible D gene TRBD1, 6 bases. Trimming pared 4 bases from V and 2 bases from J, leaving 12 bases between. Per germline, CDR1 SGDLS and CDR2 YYNGEE. The CDR3 runs 14 residues. CDR3 residues: CASSLGGLNYGYTF. CDR3 nucleotide sequence: TGTGCCAGCAGCTTGGGGGGCCTAAACTATGGCTACACCTTC.

This clone is a singleton in its sample. The V gene is TRBV2, the J gene TRBJ2-1; 15 bases match TRBD2. This CDR3 comprises 19 residues. V shed 4 bases and J 1 base; nucleotides not matched to a gene: 8. In germline, CDR1 is SNHLY, CDR2 FYNNEI. DNA of the CDR3: TGTGCCAGCAGTGTAGTTGGGACTAGCGGGAGGACATCCTACAATGAGCAGTTCTTC. Its protein product is CASSVVGTSGRTSYNEQFF.

The J gene is TRBJ1-1, the V gene TRBV19, with D unclear. Germline V lookup: CDR1 LNHDA, CDR2 SQIVND (reference sequence). Between the trimmed V and J ends, which lost 3 bases and 4 bases, there was a span of 12 bases. The length of the CDR3 is 14 residues. The CDR3 loop is CASSIDLGSTEAFF. The CDR3 coding sequence is TGTGCCAGTAGTATTGACTTGGGCAGCACTGAAGCTTTCTTT.

This chain uses TRBV29-1 with TRBJ2-7; D possibly corresponds to TRBD1 (6 bases). The ends were cut back, 7 bases at V and 5 bases at J, with 15 bases in the middle. Germline CDR1 and CDR2: SQVTM and ANQGSEA. The CDR3 sequence is 12 residues long. This CDR3 reads CSGRRGVDEQYF. CDR3 nucleotides: TGCAGCGGTCGCAGGGGCGTCGACGAGCAGTACTTC.

The gene calls are TRBV28 and TRBJ2-7, with a possible D match to TRBD2 (5 bases). This CDR3 is 13 amino acids long. Germline CDR1 MDHEN, CDR2 SYDVKM. The germline V and J ends were trimmed by 5 bases and 3 bases, with 11 bases remaining between them. In DNA, the CDR3 is TGTGCCAGCAGTCCAGGAGGTGGCTACGAGCAGTACTTC. Translation: CASSPGGGYEQYF.

This chain's CDR3 is CASSIVRLAGEGEQFF. The CDR3 DNA reads TGTGCCAGTAGTATAGTTAGGCTAGCGGGAGAAGGTGAGCAGTTCTTC. V usage is TRBV19 and J usage is TRBJ2-1; 10 bases align to TRBD2. V shed 1 base and J 9 bases; nucleotides not matched to a gene: 9. This CDR3 spans 16 amino acids. Germline assignment: CDR1 LNHDA and CDR2 SQIVND (reference sequence). Together with reference TRBV19 and TRBJ2-1, the CDR3 gives the full variable domain: DGGITQSPKYLFRKEGQNVTLSCEQNLNHDAMYWYRQDPGQGLRLIYYSQIVNDFQKGDIAEGYSVSREKKESFPLTVTSAQKNPTAFYLCASSIVRLAGEGEQFFGPGTRLTVL.

The chain combines TRBV18 with TRBJ2-1; 11 bases are a match to TRBD2. V was pared by 0 bases and J by 2 bases, with 0 bases of the junction left unmatched. This CDR3 region has 16 residues. In germline, CDR1 is KGHSH, CDR2 LQKENI. For the CDR3, the DNA is TGTGCCAGCTCACCACCTAGCGGGGGGGCCTACAATGAGCAGTTCTTC. The encoded protein is CASSPPSGGAYNEQFF.

This sequence joins TRBV6-1 and TRBJ1-1; D not certain. The CDR3 is made up of 14 amino acids. V lost 2 bases and J 4 bases, leaving 11 bases between the germline ends. CDR1 is MNHNS and CDR2 is SASEGT in the germline V gene. The CDR3 here is CASSELVGSTEAFF. The CDR3 nucleotides are TGTGCCAGCAGTGAATTGGTGGGGAGCACTGAAGCTTTCTTT.

The chain couples TRBV7-6 to TRBJ2-5; D gene unclear. The CDR3 consists of 12 residues. V was shortened by 2 bases and J by 5 bases, with 6 bases between the two germline ends. In germline, CDR1 is SGHVS, CDR2 FNYEAQ. The CDR3 loop reads CASSLNSETQYF. CDR3 DNA sequence: TGTGCCAGCAGCTTAAACTCTGAGACCCAGTACTTC.

The rearrangement uses TRBV19 and TRBJ1-1; the match to TRBD1 covers 11 bases. CDR1 LNHDA and CDR2 SQIVND come from the germline V gene (reference sequence). This CDR3 spans 13 amino acids. Trimming cost V 7 bases and J 10 bases; bases outside gene matches: 8. The CDR3 region has the DNA TGTGCCAGTAATACTGGACAGGGGGCAGGAGCTTTCTTT. This sequence encodes CASNTGQGAGAFF.